The sequence of this TCR beta chain was determined in a study of prognosis after radiotherapy for stage I lung cancer. Whole-study results and caveats: Reduced unique TCR clone counts were recorded after stereotactic body radiation therapy, with a median of about 9,700 versus 6,500. Usage of TRBV and TRBJ genes reportedly differed between metastatic and non-metastatic patients.

CDR3 length equals 16 residues. Looked up from germline, CDR1 is LNHNV and CDR2 is YYDKDF (reference sequence). The J segment lost 0 bases and the V segment lost 2 bases, leaving 6 bases of the junction unmatched. Researchers used two-round multiplex PCR to amplify TCR beta CDR3 starting from genomic DNA. First-round PCR, the initial amplification, used primers specific to each TRBV and TRBJ gene. TCRdb re-called the multiplex PCR reads through MiXCR, storing one row per CDR3 protein. This sample has around 30,000 distinct CDR3 sequences, with approximately 35% found just once. This clonotype was detected many times. Its target is unknown.

Here the sequenced sample was PBMCs, taken before or after stereotactic body radiation therapy (not recorded which). The V and J genes are TRBV15 and TRBJ1-2; 7 positions match TRBD1. This receptor was identified in a donor over 45 with non-small cell lung cancer. CDR3 DNA sequence: TGTGCCACCAGCAGACCAGGGGACAGCACTAACTATGGCTACACCTTC. It translates to CATSRPGDSTNYGYTF.